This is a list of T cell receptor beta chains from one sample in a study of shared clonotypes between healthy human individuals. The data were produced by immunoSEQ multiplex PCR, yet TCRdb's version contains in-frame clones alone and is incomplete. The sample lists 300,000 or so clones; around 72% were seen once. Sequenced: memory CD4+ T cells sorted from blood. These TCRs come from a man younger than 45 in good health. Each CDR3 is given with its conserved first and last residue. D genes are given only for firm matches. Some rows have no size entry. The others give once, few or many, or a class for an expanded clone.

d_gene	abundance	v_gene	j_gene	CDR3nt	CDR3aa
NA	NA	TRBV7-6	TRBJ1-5	TGTGCCAGCAGCTCGGACCCTTATAGCAATCAGCCCCAGCATTTT	CASSSDPYSNQPQHF
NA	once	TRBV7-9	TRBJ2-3	TGTGCCAGCAGCTTAGGACAGTCTTTTTACACAGATACGCAGTATTTT	CASSLGQSFYTDTQYF
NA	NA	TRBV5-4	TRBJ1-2	TGTGCCAGCAGCAAGTCATTCAGGGGACGTGGCTACACCTTC	CASSKSFRGRGYTF
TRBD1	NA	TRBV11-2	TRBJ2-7	TGTGCCAGCAGCATTAGACAGGGATCCTACGAGCAGTACTTC	CASSIRQGSYEQYF
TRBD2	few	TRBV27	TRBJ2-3	TGTGCCAGCACTATGGCTAGCGGGAGCATAGATACGCAGTATTTT	CASTMASGSIDTQYF
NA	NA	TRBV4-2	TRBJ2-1	TGTGCCAGCAGCCAAGATCAGGGTTTAACCTACAATGAGCAGTTCTTC	CASSQDQGLTYNEQFF
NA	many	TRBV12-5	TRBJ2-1	TGTGCTAGTGGTTACTCCAGGGGTGAGCAGTTCTTC	CASGYSRGEQFF
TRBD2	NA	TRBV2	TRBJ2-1	TGTGCCAGCAGTGAACAAGCGGGAGCAAGGAATGAGCAGTTCTTC	CASSEQAGARNEQFF
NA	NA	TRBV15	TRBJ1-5	TGTGCCACCAGCCTTATTGCGGGGGGCAATCAGCCCCAGCATTTT	CATSLIAGGNQPQHF
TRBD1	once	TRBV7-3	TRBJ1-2	TGTGCCAGCAGCTTATTGGGACAGGCGATCTTAGCTAACTATGGCTACACCTTC	CASSLLGQAILANYGYTF
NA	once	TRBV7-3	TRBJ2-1	TGTGCCAGCAGCTTATTAAAACACAATGAGCAGTTCTTC	CASSLLKHNEQFF
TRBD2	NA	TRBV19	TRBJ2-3	TGTGCCAGTAGTCACCCGCGGGGGAACTCACGCACAGATACGCAGTATTTT	CASSHPRGNSRTDTQYF
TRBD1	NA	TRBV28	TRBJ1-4	TGTGCCAGCCGGACAGGGAGGATGGAAAAACTGTTTTTT	CASRTGRMEKLFF
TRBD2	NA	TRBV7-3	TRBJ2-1	TGTGCCAGCAGCCCTCAGCGGGAAACCTACAATGAGCAGTTCTTC	CASSPQRETYNEQFF
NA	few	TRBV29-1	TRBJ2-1	TGCAGCGTTGAAAGCCGAGGAGGGGTTAGCGGAGTTTCCTACAATGAGCAGTTCTTC	CSVESRGGVSGVSYNEQFF
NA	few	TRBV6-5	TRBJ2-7	TGTGCCAGCAGACCTTCCATGGCCTCCTACGAGCAGTACTTC	CASRPSMASYEQYF
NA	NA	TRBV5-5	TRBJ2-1	TGTGCCAGCAGCTTTGGTACCAGCCTAAACAATGAGCAGTTCTTC	CASSFGTSLNNEQFF
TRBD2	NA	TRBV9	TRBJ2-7	TGTGCCAGCAGCGTAGTTGCGGGAGTCGGCGAGCAGTACTTC	CASSVVAGVGEQYF
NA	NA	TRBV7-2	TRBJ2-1	TGTGCCAGCAGCTTAGAGCCGCGAAATGAGCAGTTCTTC	CASSLEPRNEQFF
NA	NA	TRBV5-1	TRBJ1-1	TGCGCCAGCAGCTCGACAGGAATGAACACTGAAGCTTTCTTT	CASSSTGMNTEAFF
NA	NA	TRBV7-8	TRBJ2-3	TGTGCCAGCAGCTTAATGTCTAGCGTTAGCACAGATACGCAGTATTTT	CASSLMSSVSTDTQYF
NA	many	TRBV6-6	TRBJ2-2	TGTGCCAGCAGTTACACGGGAGCGGGGGAGCTGTTTTTT	CASSYTGAGELFF
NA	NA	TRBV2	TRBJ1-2	TGTGCCAGCAGTACAGAAATGGGTCTCTATGGCTACACCTTC	CASSTEMGLYGYTF
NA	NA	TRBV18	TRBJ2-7	TGTGCCAGCTCAGAAGTCCCCTACGAGCAGTACTTC	CASSEVPYEQYF
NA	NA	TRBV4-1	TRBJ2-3	TGCGCCAGCAGCCAAGAATTAGCGGCAATCACAGATACGCAGTATTTT	CASSQELAAITDTQYF
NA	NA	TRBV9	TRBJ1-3	TGTGCCAGCAGCGTAGGGTCTGTGACTGGAAACACCATATATTTT	CASSVGSVTGNTIYF
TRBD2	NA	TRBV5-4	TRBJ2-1	TGTGCCAGCAGCTTTCGGCTAGCGGGAGCGAATGAGCAGTTCTTC	CASSFRLAGANEQFF
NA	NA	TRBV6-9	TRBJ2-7	TGTGCCAGCCTCTCCCCCACCTACGAGCAGTACTTC	CASLSPTYEQYF
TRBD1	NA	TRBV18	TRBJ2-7	TGTGCCAGCTCACCACAGGGAGCCGGGACAGGGGGGCACGAGCAGTACTTC	CASSPQGAGTGGHEQYF
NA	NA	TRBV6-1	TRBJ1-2	TGTGCCAGCAGTGGCTCACAGGTCGGTTATGGCTACACCTTC	CASSGSQVGYGYTF
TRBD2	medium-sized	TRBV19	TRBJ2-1	TGTGCCAGTAGTATCGGGACGGGACTAGCGGGACCTGACTCCTACAATGAGCAGTTCTTC	CASSIGTGLAGPDSYNEQFF
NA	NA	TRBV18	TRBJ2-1	TGTGCCAGCTCACCACGGGGAGGTGAGCAGTTCTTC	CASSPRGGEQFF
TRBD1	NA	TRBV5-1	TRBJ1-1	TGCGCCAGCACCAAGGGACAGGGGGCAAGTAGCACTGAAGCTTTCTTT	CASTKGQGASSTEAFF
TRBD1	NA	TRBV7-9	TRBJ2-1	TGTGCCAGCAGCCCGTGGGGGACAGGGGGTTACAATGAGCAGTTCTTC	CASSPWGTGGYNEQFF
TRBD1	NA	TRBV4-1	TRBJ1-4	TGCGCCAGCAGCCCTCGGACAGGGCGGGAAAAACTGTTTTTT	CASSPRTGREKLFF
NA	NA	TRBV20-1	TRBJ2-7	TGCAGTGCTAGAGATTGGGACGAGCAGTACTTC	CSARDWDEQYF
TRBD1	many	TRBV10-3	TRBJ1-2	TGTGCCATCAGTGTGGGACAGACTAGCTTATATGGCTACACCTTC	CAISVGQTSLYGYTF
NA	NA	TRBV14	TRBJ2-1	TGTGCCAGCAGCCAAGAAATCTACAATGAGCAGTTCTTC	CASSQEIYNEQFF
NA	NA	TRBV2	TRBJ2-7	TGTGCCAGCCGGCGGCGGGGAATATCGGACGAGCAGTACTTC	CASRRRGISDEQYF
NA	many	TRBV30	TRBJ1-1	TGTGCCTGGTCAAACCCGGGTGGGACGTCTGAAGCTTTCTTT	CAWSNPGGTSEAFF
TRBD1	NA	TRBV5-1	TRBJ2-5	TGCGCCAGCAGCTTGGGGGGGACAGCCGAAGAGACCCAGTACTTC	CASSLGGTAEETQYF
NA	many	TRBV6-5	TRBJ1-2	TGTGCCAGCAGGCCAGGTCCTCGGGACTATGGCTACACCTTC	CASRPGPRDYGYTF